A selection of T cell receptor beta chains follows, all from one sample in a study of beta chain features in type 1 diabetes. Method: immunoSEQ multiplex PCR; TCRdb's copy keeps in-frame clones and lacks some. The repertoire has 450,000 or so clones, about 10% of them found once; the top ten carry over 0.04%. The sample consisted of naive CD4+ T cells from blood. These receptors were taken from a woman under 30 in good health. Both conserved end residues are part of each CDR3. D genes are given only for firm matches.

D: -
J: TRBJ1-1
V: TRBV7-3
length: 15
CDR3: CASSLLGVSNTEAFF

D: -
J: TRBJ2-7
V: TRBV7-2
length: 14
CDR3: CASSVQTGFDEQYF

D: -
J: TRBJ1-4
V: TRBV15
length: 13
CDR3: CATSRQRTEKLFF

D: -
J: TRBJ2-4
V: TRBV6-1
length: 15
CDR3: CASRSLILAKNIQYF

D: -
J: TRBJ2-4
V: TRBV28
length: 15
CDR3: CASSFSGAAKNIQYF

D: -
J: TRBJ1-4
V: TRBV28
length: 14
CDR3: CASSSSRPNEKLFF

D: -
J: TRBJ2-1
V: TRBV5-6
length: 15
CDR3: CASSLALRGYNEQFF

D: -
J: TRBJ2-6
V: TRBV7-9
length: 13
CDR3: CATVGAGANVLTF

D: -
J: TRBJ2-1
V: TRBV2
length: 11
CDR3: CASRPYNEQFF

D: -
J: TRBJ2-7
V: TRBV27
length: 15
CDR3: CATSQAGAYSYEQYF

D: -
J: TRBJ2-1
V: TRBV20-1
length: 11
CDR3: CSARNPNEQFF

D: TRBD1
J: TRBJ2-2
V: TRBV4-3
length: 16
CDR3: CASSQGGTVNTGELFF

D: -
J: TRBJ1-5
V: TRBV9
length: 16
CDR3: CASSVATGGLNQPQHF

D: TRBD1
J: TRBJ2-3
V: TRBV7-8
length: 17
CDR3: CASSLARAGGSTDTQYF

D: -
J: TRBJ2-3
V: TRBV25-1
length: 15
CDR3: CASSHGGRRTDTQYF

D: TRBD2
J: TRBJ2-3
V: TRBV7-9
length: 17
CDR3: CASSPRRGGRTTDTQYF

D: -
J: TRBJ2-3
V: TRBV15
length: 12
CDR3: CATSSYTDTQYF

D: -
J: TRBJ1-1
V: TRBV7-3
length: 15
CDR3: CASSPLSAENTEAFF

D: -
J: TRBJ1-2
V: TRBV29-1
length: 11
CDR3: CSVGDLNGYTF

D: -
J: TRBJ1-1
V: TRBV9
length: 14
CDR3: CASSAKGVTTEAFF

D: TRBD1
J: TRBJ2-5
V: TRBV18
length: 14
CDR3: CASSSTGVEETQYF

D: -
J: TRBJ1-5
V: TRBV7-2
length: 13
CDR3: CASSSRVAQPQHF

D: -
J: TRBJ2-6
V: TRBV25-1
length: 16
CDR3: CASSEPRRAGANVLTF

D: TRBD2
J: TRBJ2-3
V: TRBV5-1
length: 13
CDR3: CASSPAPGGTQYF

D: -
J: TRBJ2-7
V: TRBV30
length: 14
CDR3: CAWSRGLSSGEQYF

D: -
J: TRBJ1-1
V: TRBV23-1
length: 14
CDR3: CASSQHGPTNEAFF

D: -
J: TRBJ2-3
V: TRBV7-9
length: 13
CDR3: CASSRPSTDTQYF

D: -
J: TRBJ2-6
V: TRBV7-2
length: 15
CDR3: CASSLLGNGANVLTF

D: TRBD1
J: TRBJ2-3
V: TRBV5-1
length: 15
CDR3: CASSPTGISADTQYF

D: TRBD2
J: TRBJ2-7
V: TRBV4-3
length: 15
CDR3: CASSQDASGSYEQYF

D: -
J: TRBJ1-2
V: TRBV25-1
length: 13
CDR3: CASGQGATYGYTF

D: -
J: TRBJ1-1
V: TRBV5-8
length: 17
CDR3: CASSLLQGLNRNTEAFF

D: -
J: TRBJ2-1
V: TRBV5-1
length: 16
CDR3: CASSSSGTSSYNEQFF

D: -
J: TRBJ2-5
V: TRBV29-1
length: 12
CDR3: CSVGGIQETQYF

D: TRBD1
J: TRBJ2-7
V: TRBV4-3
length: 16
CDR3: CASSHRTGTGGYEQYF

D: -
J: TRBJ2-5
V: TRBV29-1
length: 11
CDR3: CSVEGGETQYF

D: TRBD1
J: TRBJ2-3
V: TRBV28
length: 12
CDR3: CASNDRDDTQYF

D: -
J: TRBJ2-7
V: TRBV7-2
length: 11
CDR3: CASSLDYEQYF

D: -
J: TRBJ2-3
V: TRBV29-1
length: 13
CDR3: CSVGGGTTDTQYF

D: -
J: TRBJ2-3
V: TRBV29-1
length: 14
CDR3: CSVEAYGYTDTQYF

D: TRBD2
J: TRBJ2-3
V: TRBV2
length: 12
CDR3: CANGRVTDTQYF

D: -
J: TRBJ2-7
V: TRBV7-8
length: 15
CDR3: CASSLVPSMEYEQYF

D: -
J: TRBJ1-6
V: TRBV9
length: 13
CDR3: CASSGVPNSPLHF

D: TRBD2
J: TRBJ2-5
V: TRBV29-1
length: 16
CDR3: CSVTFGTSGDLETQYF

D: -
J: TRBJ2-4
V: TRBV28
length: 13
CDR3: CASSLGTGNIQYF

D: TRBD2
J: TRBJ2-3
V: TRBV4-1
length: 14
CDR3: CASKTSGITDTQYF

D: -
J: TRBJ2-7
V: TRBV5-1
length: 13
CDR3: CASSLVGPGEQYF

D: -
J: TRBJ2-3
V: TRBV5-1
length: 13
CDR3: CASSEGSTDTQYF

D: TRBD2
J: TRBJ2-3
V: TRBV4-3
length: 16
CDR3: CASSQDFRLAADTQYF

D: -
J: TRBJ2-5
V: TRBV5-1
length: 14
CDR3: CASSLEQRQETQYF

D: -
J: TRBJ1-4
V: TRBV15
length: 17
CDR3: CATSRYPADRSNEKLFF

D: -
J: TRBJ1-2
V: TRBV25-1
length: 14
CDR3: CASSGEGPPYGYTF

D: TRBD2
J: TRBJ2-3
V: TRBV28
length: 15
CDR3: CASRSSGGAPDTQYF